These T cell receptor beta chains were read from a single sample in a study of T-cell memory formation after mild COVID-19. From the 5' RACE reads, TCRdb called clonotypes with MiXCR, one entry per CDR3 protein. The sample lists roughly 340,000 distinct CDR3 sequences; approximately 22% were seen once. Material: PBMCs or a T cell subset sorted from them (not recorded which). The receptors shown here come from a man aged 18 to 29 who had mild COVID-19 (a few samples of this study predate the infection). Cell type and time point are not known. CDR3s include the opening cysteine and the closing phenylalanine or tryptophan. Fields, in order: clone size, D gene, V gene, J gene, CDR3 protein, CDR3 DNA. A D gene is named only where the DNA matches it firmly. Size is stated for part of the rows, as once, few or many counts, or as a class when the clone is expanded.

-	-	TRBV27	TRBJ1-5	CASSLSILQPQHF	TGTGCCAGCAGTTTATCGATCCTTCAGCCCCAGCATTTT
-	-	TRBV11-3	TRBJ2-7	CASRLRGDPTYEQYF	TGTGCCAGCAGGCTTCGCGGGGACCCCACCTACGAGCAGTACTTC
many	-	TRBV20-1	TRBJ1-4	CSARDATNEKLFF	TGCAGTGCTAGAGATGCAACTAATGAAAAACTGTTTTTT
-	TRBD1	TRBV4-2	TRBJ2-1	CASSHEGTGVNEQFF	TGTGCCAGCAGCCATGAGGGGACAGGGGTCAATGAGCAGTTCTTC
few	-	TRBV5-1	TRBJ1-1	CASSFSFLESGEAFF	TGCGCCAGCAGCTTTTCTTTCCTAGAGTCAGGTGAAGCTTTCTTT
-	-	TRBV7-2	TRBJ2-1	CASSRGDFGYNEQFF	TGTGCCAGCAGCCGAGGGGACTTCGGCTACAATGAGCAGTTCTTC
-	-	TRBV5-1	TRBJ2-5	CASRQEVPGGTQYF	TGCGCCAGCAGGCAGGAAGTACCCGGAGGGACCCAGTACTTC
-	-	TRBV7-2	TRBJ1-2	CASSLPTVGYGYTF	TGTGCCAGCAGCTTACCAACAGTTGGCTATGGCTACACCTTC
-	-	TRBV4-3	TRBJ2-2	CASSQGSTGELFF	TGCGCCAGCAGCCAGGGGTCTACCGGGGAGCTGTTTTTT
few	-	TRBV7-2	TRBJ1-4	CASSPEVSGVGKLFF	TGTGCCAGCAGCCCAGAGGTTTCAGGGGTCGGAAAACTGTTTTTT
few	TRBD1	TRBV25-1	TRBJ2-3	CASSPLGQGPDTQYF	TGTGCCAGCAGTCCACTTGGACAGGGACCAGATACGCAGTATTTT
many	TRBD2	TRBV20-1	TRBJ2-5	CSAKSFFSGGVETQYF	TGCAGTGCTAAATCCTTTTTTAGCGGGGGGGTAGAGACCCAGTACTTC
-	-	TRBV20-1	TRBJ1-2	CSATLIGDYGYTF	TGCAGTGCTACCTTGATCGGGGACTATGGCTACACCTTC
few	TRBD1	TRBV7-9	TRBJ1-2	CASSLRQGGDGYTF	TGTGCCAGCAGCTTACGACAGGGGGGAGACGGCTACACCTTC
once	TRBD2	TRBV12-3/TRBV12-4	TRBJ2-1	CASRERGGRREQFF	TGTGCCAGCAGAGAGCGGGGGGGCCGCAGGGAGCAGTTCTTC
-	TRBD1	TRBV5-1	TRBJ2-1	CASSKDGTGAVGEQFF	TGCGCCAGCAGCAAAGACGGGACAGGGGCCGTGGGTGAGCAGTTCTTC
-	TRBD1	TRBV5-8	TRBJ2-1	CASSSGGTGWREQFF	TGTGCCAGCAGCTCGGGCGGGACAGGGTGGCGTGAGCAGTTCTTC
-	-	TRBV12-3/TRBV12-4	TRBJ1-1	CASSFNSQTEAFF	TGTGCCAGCAGTTTTAATTCTCAGACTGAAGCTTTCTTT
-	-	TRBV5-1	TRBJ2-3	CASERGGERDTQYF	TGCGCCAGTGAAAGAGGGGGGGAGAGAGATACGCAGTATTTT
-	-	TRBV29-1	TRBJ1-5	CSVAGPTSPQHF	TGCAGCGTTGCAGGACCCACATCGCCCCAGCATTTT
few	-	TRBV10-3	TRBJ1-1	CAISESEGDYSAEAFF	TGTGCCATCAGTGAGTCAGAAGGGGACTATAGCGCTGAAGCTTTCTTT
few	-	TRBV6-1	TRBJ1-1	CASITVRNTEAFF	TGTGCCAGCATTACGGTAAGGAACACTGAAGCTTTCTTT
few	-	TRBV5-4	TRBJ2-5	CASSSKQGGETQYF	TGTGCCAGCAGCTCAAAACAGGGTGGTGAGACCCAGTACTTC
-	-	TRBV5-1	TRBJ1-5	CASSLGEHSNQPQHF	TGCGCCAGCAGCTTGGGAGAACATAGCAATCAGCCCCAGCATTTT
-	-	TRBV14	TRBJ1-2	CASSQNQGGLERYTF	TGTGCCAGCAGCCAAAATCAAGGGGGTCTGGAACGATACACCTTC